This T cell receptor (beta chain) was recorded in a study of T-cell reconstitution after alpha-beta-depleted transplantation in children. The germline gives CDR1 ENHRY, CDR2 SYGVKD. V was pared by 8 bases and J by 5 bases, with 13 bases between. The CDR3 loop spans 14 amino acids. On this clonotype itself: A much larger clone lies a single base off, so this may be a read error.

A library of TCRbeta sequences, prepared with unique molecular identifiers, was generated. A single record per CDR3 protein comes from TCRdb applying MiXCR to the PCR reads. The sample contains roughly 4,000 distinct CDR3 sequences, around an eighth of which appear only once. The V and J genes are TRBV10-3 and TRBJ1-6; D gene uncertain. The sequencing used PBMCs, mostly from graft donor cells, collected 60 days after TCRalphabeta/CD19-depleted stem cell transplant. This receptor was identified in a male patient aged 2-15 years who had a stem cell transplant for acute lymphoblastic leukemia, so the T cells may come from the graft donor. CDR3 sequence: CAIPFGVHNSPLHF. The CDR3 DNA follows: TGTGCCATCCCCTTCGGGGTGCATAATTCACCCCTCCACTTT.